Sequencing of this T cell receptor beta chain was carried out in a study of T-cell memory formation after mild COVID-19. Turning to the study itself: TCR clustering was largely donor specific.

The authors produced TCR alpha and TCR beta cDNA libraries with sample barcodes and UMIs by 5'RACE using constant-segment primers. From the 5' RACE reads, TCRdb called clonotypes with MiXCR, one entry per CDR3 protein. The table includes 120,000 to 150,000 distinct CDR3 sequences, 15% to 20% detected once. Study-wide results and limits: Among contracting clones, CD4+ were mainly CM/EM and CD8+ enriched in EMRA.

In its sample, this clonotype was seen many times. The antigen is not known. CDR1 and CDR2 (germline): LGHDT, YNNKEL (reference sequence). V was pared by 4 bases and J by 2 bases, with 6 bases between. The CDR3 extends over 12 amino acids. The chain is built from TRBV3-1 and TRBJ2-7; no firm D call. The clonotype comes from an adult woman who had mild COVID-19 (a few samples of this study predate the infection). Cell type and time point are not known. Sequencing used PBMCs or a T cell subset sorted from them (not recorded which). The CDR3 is CASSPGTYEQYF. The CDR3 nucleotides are TGTGCCAGCAGCCCCGGTACCTACGAGCAGTACTTC.